The 18 T cell receptor beta chains below were found in one sample sequenced in a study of identifying expanded T cells in peripheral blood. Measured with immunoSEQ multiplex PCR; TCRdb has only the in-frame clones, and not every one. Of tens of thousands of clones detected, approximately 86% appear once; the ten largest clones hold approximately 5%. The material sequenced was blood. These receptor sequences come from a person aged 18 to 75 in good health.

This chain links TRBV6-1 with TRBJ2-2; 8 nucleotides match TRBD1. Germline V lookup: CDR1 MNHNS, CDR2 SASEGT. The trim removed 7 bases at V and 4 bases at J, leaving 8 bases unmatched. The CDR3 is 15 residues long. CDR3 sequence reads: CASNSGGSVTGELFF. The DNA for the CDR3 is TGTGCCAGCAATTCAGGGGGCTCGGTCACCGGGGAGCTGTTTTTT.

The chain combines TRBV5-1 with TRBJ2-2, with TRBD1 matching over 7 bases. V was pared by 3 bases and J by 6 bases, with 8 bases of the junction left unmatched. The CDR3 is 15 residues long. Germline V gene data show CDR1 as SGHRS and CDR2 as YFSETQ. CDR3 protein: CASSSDRVIAGELFF. CDR3 nucleotides: TGCGCCAGCAGCTCCGACAGGGTGATTGCCGGGGAGCTGTTTTTT.

The chain recombines TRBV27 with TRBJ2-3; 12 bases agree with TRBD2. Germline CDR1 reads MNHEY; CDR2 reads SMNVEV (reference sequence). Trimming at V came to 8 bases and at J to 3 bases, leaving 9 bases not matched to a gene. This CDR3 has 16 residues. This CDR3 is CASRPGLAGLTDTQYF. In DNA form, the CDR3 reads TGTGCCAGCCGACCGGGACTAGCGGGTCTGACAGATACGCAGTATTTT.

V usage is TRBV4-2 and J usage is TRBJ2-5, with a tentative D call TRBD1 (6 bases). This CDR3 spans 13 amino acids. Looked up from germline, CDR1 is LGHNA and CDR2 is YNFKEQ. Trimming pared 1 base from V and 5 bases from J, leaving 8 bases between. CDR3 in DNA: TGTGCCAGCAGCCAAGTTGGGGGCGAGACCCAGTACTTC. Translating gives CASSQVGGETQYF.

V usage is TRBV7-3 and J usage is TRBJ2-7; D could derive from TRBD1 or TRBD2 (5 bases each). CDR3 length equals 15 residues. Deletions cut 1 base from V and 4 bases from J, with 14 bases between. Per germline, CDR1 SGHTA and CDR2 FQGTGA. The CDR3 DNA follows: TGTGCCAGCAGCTTAAGCCCGGGGCCCCCATACGAGCAGTACTTC. Its protein is CASSLSPGPPYEQYF.

This sequence joins TRBV2 and TRBJ2-1; TRBD2 might be the D (5 bases). V lost 11 bases to trimming and J lost 6 bases, with 17 bases between them. The CDR3 is 13 amino acids. Germline V gene sequence: CDR1 SNHLY, CDR2 FYNNEI. Here the CDR3 DNA reads TGTGCCCGCCGGAGGCAGACGGGCAATGAGCAGTTCTTC. Translated: CARRRQTGNEQFF.

This clone was seen ten or more times. The chain has TRBV4-3 and TRBJ2-1; 10 nucleotides align to TRBD2. The V and J ends lost 2 bases and 10 bases, in that order; junction bases with no gene match: 5. This CDR3 region has 14 residues. The V gene's germline CDR1 is LGHNA and CDR2 YSLEER. The CDR3 DNA reads TGCGCCAGCAGCCAATGGACTAGCGGAGTGGAGCAGTTCTTC. Its protein is CASSQWTSGVEQFF.

This chain's CDR3 is CASSLVAGGLSYEQYF. The CDR3 nucleotides are TGTGCCAGCAGCTTAGTAGCGGGGGGGCTTTCCTACGAGCAGTACTTC. The chain has TRBV7-8 and TRBJ2-7, with 11 bases fitting TRBD2. CDR1 is SGHVS, CDR2 FQNEAQ, per germline. Trimming removed 1 base from V and 1 base from J; junction bases left unmatched: 3. The length of the CDR3 is 16 residues.

The chain uses TRBV9 and TRBJ1-6; D unclear. CDR1 SGDLS and CDR2 YYNGEE come from the germline V gene. The CDR3 is made up of 15 amino acids. Trimming removed 2 bases at V and 4 bases at J, with 10 bases between. The CDR3 nucleotides read TGTGCCAGCAGCGTCTCGTCGGCGTATAATTCACCCCTCCACTTT. As protein: CASSVSSAYNSPLHF. The full variable domain, in which reference TRBV9 and TRBJ1-6 provide the parts outside the CDR3, is DSGVTQTPKHLITATGQRVTLRCSPRSGDLSVYWYQQSLDQGLQFLIQYYNGEERAKGNILERFSAQQFPDLHSELNLSSLELGDSALYFCASSVSSAYNSPLHFGNGTRLTVT.

The chain has TRBV5-1 and TRBJ1-2; no firm D call. The germline CDR1 and CDR2 sequences are SGHRS and YFSETQ. Trimming removed 0 bases from V and 4 bases from J, with 7 bases in between. CDR3 size: 13 residues. CDR3 DNA: TGCGCCAGCAGCTTGGAGGAGGGCTATGGCTACACCTTC. This encodes CASSLEEGYGYTF.

The DNA for the CDR3 is TGTGCCAGCAGTTTGGGACAGGGCGCGGGGGAGCAGTACTTC. Translation gives CASSLGQGAGEQYF. The V call is TRBV27, the J call TRBJ2-7, with TRBD1 matching over 9 bases. Per the germline V gene, CDR1 is MNHEY and CDR2 is SMNVEV (reference sequence). V lost 3 bases and J lost 7; bases outside the gene matches: 7. The CDR3 is 14 residues long.

This chain connects TRBV5-5 to TRBJ2-7, with D perhaps matching TRBD2 (6 bases). This CDR3 is 12 amino acids long. Looked up from germline, CDR1 is SGHKS and CDR2 is YYEKEE (reference sequence). V was cut by 4 bases and J by 5 bases, with 10 bases left in between. CDR3 region: CASSRGLDEQYF. CDR3 in DNA: TGTGCCAGCAGCCGGGGACTTGACGAGCAGTACTTC.

The chain joins TRBV2 to TRBJ1-1; D perhaps matches TRBD1 (6 bases). The ends were cut back, 0 bases at V and 3 bases at J, with 17 bases in the middle. Germline V gives CDR1 SNHLY, CDR2 FYNNEI. The CDR3 runs 17 residues. The CDR3 region is CASSEAPQGPLDTEAFF. CDR3 in DNA: TGTGCCAGCAGTGAAGCGCCACAGGGACCCCTCGACACTGAAGCTTTCTTT.

This chain joins TRBV10-3 and TRBJ1-1; the match to TRBD1 covers 7 bases. V lost 4 bases, J lost 1 base, and 6 bases stayed unmatched. The CDR3 spans 15 residues. Germline-derived CDR1 and CDR2 are ENHRY and SYGVKD. This CDR3 reads CAISVAGGPNTEAFF. CDR3 nucleotides: TGTGCCATCAGTGTGGCAGGGGGGCCGAACACTGAAGCTTTCTTT.

About this clone: Different DNA sequences within this sample yield the same CDR3. The gene calls are TRBV30 and TRBJ1-5, with D unresolved. V was trimmed by 0 bases and J by 4 bases, leaving 7 bases between them. Looked up from germline, CDR1 is GTSNPN and CDR2 is SVGIG (reference sequence). The CDR3 consists of 13 residues. CDR3 sequence reads: CAWSVSGNQPQHF. The CDR3 DNA sequence: TGTGCCTGGAGTGTATCCGGGAATCAGCCCCAGCATTTT.

This chain joins TRBV7-3 and TRBJ1-5, with D unresolved. Germline CDR1 and CDR2: SGHTA and FQGTGA. This CDR3 has 13 residues. With 2 bases removed from V and 1 base from J, the gap between germline ends came to 3 bases. The CDR3 sequence is CASSLDSNQPQHF. CDR3 DNA sequence: TGTGCCAGCAGCTTAGACAGCAATCAGCCCCAGCATTTT.

This clone appeared a single time. The chain combines TRBV7-2 with TRBJ2-1; maybe TRBD1 (5 bases). CDR1 and CDR2 from the germline V gene are SGHTA and FQGNSA. V was shortened by 5 bases and J by 3 bases, with 23 bases between the two germline ends. The CDR3 runs 18 residues. CDR3 protein: CASSRQSTRIRFYNEQFF. CDR3 DNA sequence: TGTGCCAGCAGCCGACAGAGCACCCGGATAAGGTTCTACAATGAGCAGTTCTTC.

The rearrangement uses TRBV4-1 and TRBJ2-6; tentative D call: TRBD1 (6 bases). V was trimmed by 5 bases and J by 2 bases, leaving 13 bases between them. Germline V lookup: CDR1 MGHRA, CDR2 YSYEKL. The CDR3 has 16 amino acids. The CDR3 DNA is TGCGCCAGCAGCAGCACCGGGACACCTGGGGCCAACGTCCTGACTTTC. Translation gives CASSSTGTPGANVLTF.